These 4 T cell receptor beta chains originate from one sample sequenced in a study of blood T cells in healthy people across ages. A sample-barcoded 5' primer and a J-beta primer mix were used in a second PCR of about 7 to 12 cycles. One entry per CDR3 protein, called by TCRdb with MiXCR from the 5' RACE reads. Of under 2,000,000 distinct CDR3 sequences in the sample, less than 50% were seen once. The sequenced sample was blood. These receptors were obtained from a woman aged 40 to 50 in good health.

This clonotype was picked up a small number of times. The rearrangement uses TRBV9 and TRBJ2-1, with 15 nucleotides matching TRBD2. Germline V lookup: CDR1 SGDLS, CDR2 YYNGEE. CDR3 size: 15 residues. J lost 8 bases, V lost 3 bases, and 3 bases had no gene match. The CDR3 DNA reads as TGTGCCAGCAGCGGGACTAGCGGGGGGGCCTATGAGCAGTTCTTC. This sequence encodes CASSGTSGGAYEQFF.

The V call is TRBV11-2, the J call TRBJ2-7, with D perhaps matching TRBD1 (7 bases). This CDR3 region has 14 residues. Looked up from germline, CDR1 is SGHAT and CDR2 is FQNNGV. The germline V and J ends were trimmed by 6 bases and 3 bases, with 15 bases remaining between them. The CDR3: CASSPWRGHYEQYF. As DNA, the CDR3 is TGTGCCAGCAGTCCCTGGAGGGGGCACTACGAGCAGTACTTC.

The J gene is TRBJ2-1, the V gene TRBV20-1, with 8 bases that match TRBD2. Germline CDR1 is DFQATT and CDR2 is SNEGSKA (reference sequence). The CDR3 consists of 13 residues. V was pared by 3 bases and J by 6 bases, with 4 bases of the junction left unmatched. CDR3 bases: TGCAGTGCTAGGGCGGGGGGTCTCAATGAGCAGTTCTTC. Its protein is CSARAGGLNEQFF.

A few counts support this clonotype. The chain has TRBV5-1 and TRBJ2-1, with TRBD2 matching 8 bases. Germline V gene lookup returns CDR1 SGHRS and CDR2 YFSETQ. CDR3 length: 15 amino acids. V shed 7 bases and J 5 bases; nucleotides not matched to a gene: 11. CDR3 residues: CASAGAGGPNNEQFF. CDR3 DNA: TGCGCCAGCGCGGGGGCGGGGGGCCCTAACAATGAGCAGTTCTTC.